These 20 T cell receptor beta chains were all obtained from the same sample, sequenced in a study of T cell repertoires in cytomegalovirus infection (dated by TCRdb to between 2018 and 2021). Their antigens remain unidentified. Sequenced on an Illumina HiSeq 1500. In TCRdb, the public reads were trimmed at Q25 with fastp and aligned with MiXCR, with productive beta chains retained. Each CDR3 protein gets just one entry, which takes the most common genes and DNA from the rows behind it. This sample lists 45,000 to 75,000 distinct CDR3 sequences; around 34% were detected once. The biggest ten clones account for around 70% of the sample. Sequenced input: PBMCs, sequenced either directly or after in vitro stimulation (not recorded which). The receptor set was obtained from a human donor in good health (CMV status not recorded). Some clones in this sample may be carry-over from other donors' samples.

V usage is TRBV2 and J usage is TRBJ2-7; no firm D call. The CDR3 sequence is 13 residues long. Germline CDR1 reads SNHLY; CDR2 reads FYNNEI. V lost 5 bases and J 2 bases, leaving 10 bases between the germline ends. The CDR3 reads CASSPGFAYEQYF. For the CDR3, the DNA is TGTGCCAGCAGTCCTGGATTTGCCTACGAGCAGTACTTC.

V and J are TRBV7-2 and TRBJ1-1, with D possibly matching TRBD1 (5 bases). CDR1 and CDR2 from the germline V gene are SGHTA and FQGNSA. V was shortened by 5 bases and J by 7 bases, with 8 bases between the two germline ends. The CDR3 consists of 11 residues. The CDR3 reads CASSQRGEAFF. In DNA form, the CDR3 reads TGTGCCAGCAGCCAGAGGGGTGAAGCTTTCTTT.

This clonotype was observed a handful of times. J is TRBJ1-5 and V is TRBV7-8; possibly TRBD1 for D (6 bases). The CDR3 is 16 residues long. The ends were cut back, 5 bases at V and 1 base at J, with 15 bases in the middle. The V gene's germline CDR1 is SGHVS and CDR2 FQNEAQ. The CDR3 region is CASSIQGWGSNQPQHF. The CDR3 DNA reads as TGTGCCAGCAGCATACAGGGCTGGGGGAGCAATCAGCCCCAGCATTTT. Supplemented by reference TRBV7-8 and TRBJ1-5, the full variable domain reads GAGVSQSPRYKVAKRGQDVALRCDPISGHVSLFWYQQALGQGPEFLTYFQNEAQLDKSGLPSDRFFAERPEGSVSTLKIQRTQQEDSAVYLCASSIQGWGSNQPQHFGDGTRLSIL.

This clonotype was recorded at least ten times. The chain links TRBV7-2 to TRBJ2-5; D unclear. Germline assignment: CDR1 SGHTA and CDR2 FQGNSA. The V and J ends lost 3 bases and 4 bases respectively, with 9 bases between them. The CDR3 is made up of 13 amino acids. Here the CDR3 DNA reads TGTGCCAGCAGCTTTGGGTCGGGAGAGACCCAGTACTTC. Its protein product is CASSFGSGETQYF.

The chain combines TRBV20-1 with TRBJ2-7; TRBD2 matches 14 bases. CDR1 DFQATT and CDR2 SNEGSKA come from the germline V gene (reference sequence). There are 17 residues in the CDR3. J was trimmed by 2 bases and V by 2 bases; bases with no gene match: 8. CDR3 residues: CSARNPRLAGGAYEQYF. As DNA, the CDR3 is TGCAGTGCTAGAAACCCCAGACTAGCGGGAGGGGCCTACGAGCAGTACTTC.

This clonotype turned up a few times. CDR3 sequence: CAARPLGQETQYF. DNA for the CDR3: TGTGCCGCCAGACCTTTAGGGCAAGAGACCCAGTACTTC. The V and J genes are TRBV6-2 or TRBV6-3 and TRBJ2-5; the D is unclear. The V end lost 11 bases, the J end lost 2 bases, and 15 bases lay between the germline ends. The CDR3 covers 13 residues. Germline-derived CDR1 and CDR2 are MNHEY and SVGEGT.

V usage is TRBV2 and J usage is TRBJ2-5; D gene uncertain. The CDR3 is 11 amino acids. Germline lookup yields CDR1 SNHLY and CDR2 FYNNEI. V lost 5 bases, J lost 3 bases, and 4 bases lay in between. CDR3 region: CASSWEETQYF. The CDR3 DNA sequence: TGTGCCAGCAGTTGGGAAGAGACCCAGTACTTC.

This clonotype was seen more than once but under ten times. The gene calls are TRBV27 and TRBJ2-1, with D possibly matching TRBD2 (7 bases). Germline values: CDR1 MNHEY, CDR2 SMNVEV (reference sequence). This CDR3 is 17 amino acids long. Trimming took off 5 bases at V and 2 bases at J, with 19 bases between the two ends. CDR3 sequence reads: CASSTALRGLTYNEQFF. CDR3 sequence (DNA): TGTGCCAGCAGTACCGCCTTGCGGGGGCTCACCTACAATGAGCAGTTCTTC.

V gene TRBV5-4 combines with J gene TRBJ2-1, with a possible D match to TRBD2 (6 bases). This CDR3 spans 16 amino acids. Trimming shortened V by 9 bases and J by 0 bases, and 19 bases separated the two germline ends. In germline, CDR1 is SGHNT, CDR2 YYREEE (reference sequence). The CDR3 nucleotides read TGTGCCACCGTTACCCTCGGGAGTATCTCCTACAATGAGCAGTTCTTC. The encoded protein is CATVTLGSISYNEQFF.

This clonotype was seen only a few times. The chain carries TRBV7-2 and TRBJ2-1, with 10 bases aligning to TRBD2. This CDR3 spans 16 amino acids. The germline gives CDR1 SGHTA, CDR2 FQGNSA. J was trimmed by 6 bases and V by 1 base; bases with no gene match: 6. The CDR3 sequence is CASSLGVSGGRNEQFF. CDR3 DNA: TGTGCCAGCAGCTTAGGGGTTAGCGGGGGGCGCAATGAGCAGTTCTTC.

The rearrangement links TRBV5-6 to TRBJ1-1; D is unclear. The V end was cut by 3 bases, the J end by 6 bases, with 12 bases between. The CDR3 covers 13 residues. Germline-derived CDR1 and CDR2 are SGHDT and YYEEEE. CDR3 in amino acids: CASSYGDPSEAFF. The CDR3 region has the DNA TGTGCCAGCAGCTATGGCGACCCATCTGAAGCTTTCTTT.

The rearrangement joins TRBV7-4 to TRBJ1-6; D gene uncertain. The CDR3 loop spans 14 amino acids. The ends were cut back, 11 bases at V and 8 bases at J, with 19 bases in the middle. Per germline, CDR1 SGHVT and CDR2 SQSDAQ. Written as DNA, the CDR3 is TGTGCCGACCGCGACGGTCGGCCTGATTCACCCCTCCACTTT. Protein: CADRDGRPDSPLHF.

This clonotype was found a few times. This chain links TRBV5-4 with TRBJ1-2, with TRBD1 identical over 10 bases. This CDR3 spans 15 amino acids. The J segment lost 7 bases and the V segment lost 4 bases, leaving 10 bases of the junction unmatched. CDR1 is SGHNT, CDR2 YYREEE, per germline (reference sequence). CDR3 residues: CASSRPSGDRGGYTF. The CDR3 nucleotides read TGTGCCAGCAGCCGGCCCAGTGGGGACAGGGGTGGCTACACCTTC. The full variable domain, in which reference TRBV5-4 and TRBJ1-2 provide the parts outside the CDR3, is ETGVTQSPTHLIKTRGQQVTLRCSSQSGHNTVSWYQQALGQGPQFIFQYYREEENGRGNFPPRFSGLQFPNYSSELNVNALELDDSALYLCASSRPSGDRGGYTFGSGTRLTVV.

Remarks on this clonotype: At one end the junction does not follow the germline gene, possibly because of a read error. This rearrangement joins TRBV5-4 to TRBJ2-7, with D possibly TRBD2 on 5 matching bases. CDR1 and CDR2 from the germline V gene are SGHNT and YYREEE (reference sequence). The CDR3 consists of 15 residues. The CDR3, as DNA: TGTGCCAGCAGCTTTCCCGGGAATCTACGAGCTCGAGAACACTTC. Translated, it gives CASSFPGNLRAREHF.

This clonotype was counted a few times. V is TRBV11-2 and J is TRBJ1-3; D gene ambiguous. This CDR3 is 15 amino acids long. Germline CDR1 SGHAT, CDR2 FQNNGV. V was pared by 1 base and J by 0 bases, with 7 bases between. CDR3 sequence reads: CASSLVQSSGNTIYF. Here the CDR3 DNA reads TGTGCCAGCAGCTTAGTCCAGAGCTCTGGAAACACCATATATTTT.

The table lists this clonotype with a few counts. This sequence joins TRBV6-5 and TRBJ2-5, with a tentative D call TRBD2 (6 bases). Deletions cut 8 bases from V and 0 bases from J, with 10 bases between. The CDR3 is 13 amino acids. From germline, CDR1 is MNHEY and CDR2 SVGAGI. The CDR3 DNA is TGTGCCAGCCGAAGGGACTACCAAGAGACCCAGTACTTC. Its translation is CASRRDYQETQYF.

The rearrangement links TRBV13 to TRBJ2-5; tentative D call: TRBD2 (5 bases). Germline V gene sequence: CDR1 PRHDT, CDR2 FYEKMQ (reference sequence). The CDR3 loop spans 13 amino acids. V was trimmed by 4 bases and J by 0 bases, leaving 6 bases between them. The DNA of the CDR3 is TGTGCCAGCAGCTGGGAGAACCAAGAGACCCAGTACTTC. It translates to CASSWENQETQYF.

The chain employs TRBV19 and TRBJ2-5, with 9 bases fitting TRBD1. J was trimmed by 1 base and V by 5 bases; bases with no gene match: 5. The CDR3 sequence is 15 residues long. Germline V gives CDR1 LNHDA, CDR2 SQIVND (reference sequence). The CDR3 coding sequence is TGTGCCAGTAGTCGCTGGGACAGGGCCCAAGAGACCCAGTACTTC. Its translation: CASSRWDRAQETQYF. Drawing the rest from reference TRBV19 and TRBJ2-5, the complete variable domain is DGGITQSPKYLFRKEGQNVTLSCEQNLNHDAMYWYRQDPGQGLRLIYYSQIVNDFQKGDIAEGYSVSREKKESFPLTVTSAQKNPTAFYLCASSRWDRAQETQYFGPGTRLLVL.

CDR3 sequence (DNA): TGTGCCAGCAGTGAAGAAGGGGCTCAGCCCCAGCATTTT. Protein: CASSEEGAQPQHF. The chain has TRBV2 and TRBJ1-5; the D gene is possibly TRBD1 (5 bases). V was cut by 1 base and J by 6 bases, with 7 bases left in between. Germline V CDR1 and CDR2: SNHLY, FYNNEI. The CDR3 spans 13 residues.

This clonotype came up a few times. The chain has TRBV27 and TRBJ2-3; tentatively, D is TRBD2 (6 bases). This CDR3 contains 18 residues. Germline-derived CDR1 and CDR2 are MNHEY and SMNVEV (reference sequence). Between the trimmed V and J ends, which lost 0 bases and 2 bases, there was a span of 18 bases. CDR3 bases: TGTGCCAGCAGTTTATCGAGGAGCGGGTCGACGATCACAGATACGCAGTATTTT. It encodes CASSLSRSGSTITDTQYF.